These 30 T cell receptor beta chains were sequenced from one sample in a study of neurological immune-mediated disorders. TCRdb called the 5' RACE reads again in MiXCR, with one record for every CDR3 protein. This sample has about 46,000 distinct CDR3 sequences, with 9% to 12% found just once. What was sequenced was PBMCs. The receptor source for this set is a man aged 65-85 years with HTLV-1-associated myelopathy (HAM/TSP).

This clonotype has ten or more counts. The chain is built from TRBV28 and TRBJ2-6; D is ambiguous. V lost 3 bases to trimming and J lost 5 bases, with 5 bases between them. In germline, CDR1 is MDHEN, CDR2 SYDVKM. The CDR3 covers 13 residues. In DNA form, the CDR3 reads TGTGCCAGCAGTTTTAAGAGGGCCAACGTCCTGACTTTC. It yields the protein CASSFKRANVLTF.

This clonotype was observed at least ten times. The CDR3 here is CASSLNGPLGQYF. The CDR3 nucleotides are TGTGCCAGCAGCTTGAACGGGCCTCTGGGGCAGTACTTC. The chain combines TRBV5-6 with TRBJ2-7; unclear D gene. CDR1 SGHDT and CDR2 YYEEEE come from the germline V gene. This CDR3 is built from 13 residues. The V gene lost 1 base and the J gene lost 9 bases, with 14 bases spanning the gap.

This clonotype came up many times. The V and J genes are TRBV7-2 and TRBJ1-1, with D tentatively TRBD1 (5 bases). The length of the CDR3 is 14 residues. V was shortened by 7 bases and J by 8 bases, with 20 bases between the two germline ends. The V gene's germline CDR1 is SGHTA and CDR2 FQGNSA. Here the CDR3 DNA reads TGTGCCAGCACCCCCTGGGTGGGACTTCCCGAAGCTTTCTTT. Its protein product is CASTPWVGLPEAFF.

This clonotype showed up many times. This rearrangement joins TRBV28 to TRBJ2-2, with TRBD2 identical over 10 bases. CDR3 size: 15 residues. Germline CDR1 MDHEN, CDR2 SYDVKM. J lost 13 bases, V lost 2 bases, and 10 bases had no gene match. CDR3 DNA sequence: TGTGCCAGCAGTTTAAGGGCTAGCGGGAGAGGAGGGCTGTTTTTT. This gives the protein CASSLRASGRGGLFF.

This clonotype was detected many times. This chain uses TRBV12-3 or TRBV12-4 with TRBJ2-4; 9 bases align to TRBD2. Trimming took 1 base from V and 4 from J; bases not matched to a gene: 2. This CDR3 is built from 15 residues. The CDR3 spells CASSLGLADKNIQYF. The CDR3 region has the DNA TGTGCCAGCAGTTTAGGACTAGCGGATAAAAACATTCAGTACTTC.

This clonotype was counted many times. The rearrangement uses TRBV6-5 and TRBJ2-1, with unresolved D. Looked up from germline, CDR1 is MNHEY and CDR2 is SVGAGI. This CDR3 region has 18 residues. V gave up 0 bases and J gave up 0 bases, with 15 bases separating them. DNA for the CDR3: TGTGCCAGCAGTTACTCCGAGGTTTTTAGCAACTCCTACAATGAGCAGTTCTTC. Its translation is CASSYSEVFSNSYNEQFF.

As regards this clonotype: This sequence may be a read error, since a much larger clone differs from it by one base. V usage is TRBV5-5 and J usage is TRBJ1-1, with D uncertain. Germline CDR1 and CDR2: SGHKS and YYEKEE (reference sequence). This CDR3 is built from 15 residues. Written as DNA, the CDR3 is TGTGCCAGCAGCTTGGCCGGGTCGGCGAACACTGAAACTTTCTTT. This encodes CASSLAGSANTETFF.

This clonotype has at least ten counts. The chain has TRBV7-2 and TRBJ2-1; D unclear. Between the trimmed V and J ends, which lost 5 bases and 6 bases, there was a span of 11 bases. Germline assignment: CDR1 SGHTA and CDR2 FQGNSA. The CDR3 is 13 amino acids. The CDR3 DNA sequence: TGTGCCAGCAGCCCGTCTCCGGGCAATGAGCAGTTCTTC. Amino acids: CASSPSPGNEQFF.

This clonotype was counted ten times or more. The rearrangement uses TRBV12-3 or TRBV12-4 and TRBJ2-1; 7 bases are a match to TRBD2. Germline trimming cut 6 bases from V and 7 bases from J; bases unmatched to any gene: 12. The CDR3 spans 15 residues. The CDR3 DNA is TGTGCCAGCAGCCCCCGGACTAGTTCTAGGAATGAGCAGTTCTTC. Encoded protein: CASSPRTSSRNEQFF.

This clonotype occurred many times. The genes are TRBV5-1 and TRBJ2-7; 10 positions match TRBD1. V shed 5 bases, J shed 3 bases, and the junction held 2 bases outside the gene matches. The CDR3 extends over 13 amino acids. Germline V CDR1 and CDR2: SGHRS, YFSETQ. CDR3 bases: TGCGCCAGCAGGTGGGACAGGGGCTACGAGCAGTACTTC. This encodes CASRWDRGYEQYF.

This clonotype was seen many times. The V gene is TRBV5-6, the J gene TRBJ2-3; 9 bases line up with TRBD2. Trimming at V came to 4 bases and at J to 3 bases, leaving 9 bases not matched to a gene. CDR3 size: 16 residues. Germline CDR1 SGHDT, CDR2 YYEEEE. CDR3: CASSILAGVPTDTQYF. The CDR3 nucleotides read TGTGCCAGCAGCATTTTAGCGGGAGTTCCGACAGATACGCAGTATTTT. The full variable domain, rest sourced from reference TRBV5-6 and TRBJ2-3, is DAGVTQSPTHLIKTRGQQVTLRCSPKSGHDTVSWYQQALGQGPQFIFQYYEEEERQRGNFPDRFSGHQFPNYSSELNVNALLLGDSALYLCASSILAGVPTDTQYFGPGTRLTVL.

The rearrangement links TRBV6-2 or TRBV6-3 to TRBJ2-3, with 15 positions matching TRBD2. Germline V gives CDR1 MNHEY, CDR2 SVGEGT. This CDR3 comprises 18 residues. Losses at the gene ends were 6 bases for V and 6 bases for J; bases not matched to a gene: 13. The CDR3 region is CASSLTRTSGGAADTQYF. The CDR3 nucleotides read TGTGCCAGCAGCCTTACTCGGACTAGCGGGGGGGCCGCGGATACGCAGTATTTT.

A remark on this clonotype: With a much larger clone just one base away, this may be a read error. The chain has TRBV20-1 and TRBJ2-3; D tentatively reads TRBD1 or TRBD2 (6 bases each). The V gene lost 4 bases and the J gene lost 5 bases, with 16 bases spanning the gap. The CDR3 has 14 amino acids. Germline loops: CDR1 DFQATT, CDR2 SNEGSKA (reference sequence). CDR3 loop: CSAKEIGGKDTQYF. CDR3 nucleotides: TGCAGTGCTAAGGAGATCGGGGGCAAAGATACGCAGTATTTT.

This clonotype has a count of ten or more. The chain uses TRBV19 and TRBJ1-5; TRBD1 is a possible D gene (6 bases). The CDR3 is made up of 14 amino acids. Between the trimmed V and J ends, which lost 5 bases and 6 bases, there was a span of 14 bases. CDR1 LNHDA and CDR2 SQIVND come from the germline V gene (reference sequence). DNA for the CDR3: TGTGCCAGTAGTCTGGGGGCGTGGGGTCAGCCCCAGCATTTT. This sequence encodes CASSLGAWGQPQHF.

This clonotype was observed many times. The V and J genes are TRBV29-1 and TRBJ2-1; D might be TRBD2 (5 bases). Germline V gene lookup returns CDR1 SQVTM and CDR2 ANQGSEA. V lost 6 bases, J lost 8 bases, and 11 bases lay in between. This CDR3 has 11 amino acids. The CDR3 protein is CSVGGIHEQFF. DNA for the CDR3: TGCAGCGTCGGAGGTATCCATGAGCAGTTCTTC.

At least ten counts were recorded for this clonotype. CDR3 nucleotides: TGTGCCAGCAGCTTAGGGGTGGGCATGGCCAAAAACATTCAGTACTTC. Translation gives CASSLGVGMAKNIQYF. The chain carries TRBV11-2 and TRBJ2-4, with D uncertain. This CDR3 spans 16 amino acids. Trimming removed 1 base at V and 1 base at J, with 11 bases between. CDR1 is SGHAT and CDR2 is FQNNGV in the germline V gene. Full variable domain (outside the CDR3, taken from reference TRBV11-2 and TRBJ2-4): EAGVAQSPRYKIIEKRQSVAFWCNPISGHATLYWYQQILGQGPKLLIQFQNNGVVDDSQLPKDRFSAERLKGVDSTLKIQPAKLEDSAVYLCASSLGVGMAKNIQYFGAGTRLSVL.

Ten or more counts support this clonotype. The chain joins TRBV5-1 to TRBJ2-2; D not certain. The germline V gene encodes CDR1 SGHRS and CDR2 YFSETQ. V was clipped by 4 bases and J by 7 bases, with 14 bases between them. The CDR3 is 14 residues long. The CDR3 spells CASSASGDRGELFF. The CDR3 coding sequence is TGCGCCAGCAGCGCGTCCGGAGACCGCGGGGAGCTGTTTTTT.

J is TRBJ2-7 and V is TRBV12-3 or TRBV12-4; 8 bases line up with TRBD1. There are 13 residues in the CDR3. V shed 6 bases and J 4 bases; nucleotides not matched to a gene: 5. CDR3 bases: TGTGCCAGCAGCATCGACAGGGGATACGAGCAGTACTTC. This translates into CASSIDRGYEQYF.

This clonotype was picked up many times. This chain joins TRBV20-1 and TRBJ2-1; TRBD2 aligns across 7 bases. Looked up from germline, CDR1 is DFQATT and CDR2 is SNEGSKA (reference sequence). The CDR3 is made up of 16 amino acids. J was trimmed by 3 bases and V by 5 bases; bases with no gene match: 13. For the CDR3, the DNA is TGCAGTGCTGAGGACATAGCTAGCGGCTACTACAATGAGCAGTTCTTC. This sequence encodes CSAEDIASGYYNEQFF.

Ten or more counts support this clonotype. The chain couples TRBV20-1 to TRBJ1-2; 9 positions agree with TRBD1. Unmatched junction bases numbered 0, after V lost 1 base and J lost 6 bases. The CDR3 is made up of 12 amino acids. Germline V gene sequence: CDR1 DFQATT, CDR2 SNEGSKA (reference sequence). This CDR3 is CSARGQGDGYTF. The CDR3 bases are TGCAGTGCTAGAGGACAGGGGGATGGCTACACCTTC.

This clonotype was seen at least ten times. The CDR3 DNA follows: TGTGCCACCAGTGACGGGACCTCCTACGAGCAGTACTTC. This encodes CATSDGTSYEQYF. V usage is TRBV24-1 and J usage is TRBJ2-7; D might be TRBD1 or TRBD2, each matching 5 bases. Deletions cut 4 bases from V and 0 bases from J, with 6 bases between. CDR1 KGHDR and CDR2 SFDVKD come from the germline V gene. The CDR3 runs 13 residues.

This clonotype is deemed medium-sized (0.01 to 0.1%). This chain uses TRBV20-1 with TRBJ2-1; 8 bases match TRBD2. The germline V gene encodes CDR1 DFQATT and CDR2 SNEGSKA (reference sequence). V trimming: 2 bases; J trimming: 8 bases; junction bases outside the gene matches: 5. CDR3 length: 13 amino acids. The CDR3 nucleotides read TGCAGTGCTAGATCACCAGCGGGGGATGAGCAGTTCTTC. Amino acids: CSARSPAGDEQFF.

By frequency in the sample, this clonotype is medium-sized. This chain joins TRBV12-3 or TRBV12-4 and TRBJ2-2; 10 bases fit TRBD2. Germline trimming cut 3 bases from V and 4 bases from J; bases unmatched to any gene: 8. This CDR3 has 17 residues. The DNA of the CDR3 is TGTGCCAGCAGTTTGCCAAGCGGGAGGGCCTCCACCGGGGAGCTGTTTTTT. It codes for CASSLPSGRASTGELFF.

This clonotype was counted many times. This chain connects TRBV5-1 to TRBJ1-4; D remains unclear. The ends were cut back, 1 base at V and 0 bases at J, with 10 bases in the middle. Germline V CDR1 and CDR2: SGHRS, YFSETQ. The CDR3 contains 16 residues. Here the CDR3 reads CASSLLGSATNEKLFF. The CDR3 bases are TGCGCCAGCAGCTTGCTAGGGTCTGCAACTAATGAAAAACTGTTTTTT.

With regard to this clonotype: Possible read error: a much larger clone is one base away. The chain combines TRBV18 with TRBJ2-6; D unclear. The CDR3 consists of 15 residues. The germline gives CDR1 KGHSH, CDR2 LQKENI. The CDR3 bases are TGTGCCAGCTCAGTAGATCCTCCTGGGGTCAACGTCCTGACTTTC. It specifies CASSVDPPGVNVLTF. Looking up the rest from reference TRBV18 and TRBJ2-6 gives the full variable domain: NAGVMQNPRHLVRRRGQEARLRCSPMKGHSHVYWYRQLPEEGLKFMVYLQKENIIDESGMPKERFSAEFPKEGPSILRIQQVVRGDSAAYFCASSVDPPGVNVLTFGAGSRLTVL.

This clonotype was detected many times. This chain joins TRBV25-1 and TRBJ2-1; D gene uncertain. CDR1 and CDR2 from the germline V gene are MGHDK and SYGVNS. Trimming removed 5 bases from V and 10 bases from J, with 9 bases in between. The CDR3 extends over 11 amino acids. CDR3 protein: CASSSMWEQFF. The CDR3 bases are TGTGCCAGCAGTTCCATGTGGGAGCAGTTCTTC.

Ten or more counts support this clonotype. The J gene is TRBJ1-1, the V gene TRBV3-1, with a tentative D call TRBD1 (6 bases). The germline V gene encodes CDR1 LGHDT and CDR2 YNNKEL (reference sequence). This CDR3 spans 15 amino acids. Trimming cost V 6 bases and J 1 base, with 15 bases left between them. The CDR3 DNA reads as TGTGCCAGCAGACGCACCGACAGGCCGAACACTGAAGCTTTCTTT. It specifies CASRRTDRPNTEAFF.

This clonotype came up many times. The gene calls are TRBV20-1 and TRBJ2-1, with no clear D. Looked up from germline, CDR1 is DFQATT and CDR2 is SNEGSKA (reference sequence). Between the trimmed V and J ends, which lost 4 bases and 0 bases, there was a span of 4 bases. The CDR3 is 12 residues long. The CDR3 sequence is CSATPSYNEQFF. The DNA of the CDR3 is TGCAGTGCTACCCCCTCCTACAATGAGCAGTTCTTC.

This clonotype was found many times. The CDR3, as DNA: TGTGCCAGCAGTCTCACTAGCGGGGTTGTGGATACGCAGTATTTT. Translation gives CASSLTSGVVDTQYF. The gene calls are TRBV7-2 and TRBJ2-3; TRBD2 matches at 10 bases. The CDR3 contains 15 residues. V was clipped by 6 bases and J by 6 bases; unmatched bases: 9. Per the germline V gene, CDR1 is SGHTA and CDR2 is FQGNSA.

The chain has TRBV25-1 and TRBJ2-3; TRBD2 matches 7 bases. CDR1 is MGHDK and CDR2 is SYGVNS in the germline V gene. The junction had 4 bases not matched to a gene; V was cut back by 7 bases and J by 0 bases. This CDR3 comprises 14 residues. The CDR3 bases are TGTGCCAGCAAGGGAGCGGGGAGCACAGATACGCAGTATTTT. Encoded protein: CASKGAGSTDTQYF.